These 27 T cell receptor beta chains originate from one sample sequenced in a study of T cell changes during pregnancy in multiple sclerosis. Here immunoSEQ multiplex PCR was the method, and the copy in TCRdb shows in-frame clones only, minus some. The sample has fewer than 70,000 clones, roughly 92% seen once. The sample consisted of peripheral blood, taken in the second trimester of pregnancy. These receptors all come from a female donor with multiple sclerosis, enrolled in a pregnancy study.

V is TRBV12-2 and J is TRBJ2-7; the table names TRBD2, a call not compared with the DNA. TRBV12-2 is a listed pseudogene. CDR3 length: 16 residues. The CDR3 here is CASRGPTSGSSYEQYF. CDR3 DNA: TGTGCAAGTCGCGGACCGACTAGCGGGAGCTCCTACGAGCAGTACTTC.

This CDR3 reads CASTPTGWNEQYF. The CDR3, as DNA: TGTGCCAGCACCCCGACAGGGTGGAACGAGCAGTACTTC. This sequence joins TRBV6-1 and TRBJ2-7; TRBD1 matches 7 bases. CDR1 and CDR2 (germline): MNHNS, SASEGT. The CDR3 consists of 13 residues. V was pared by 7 bases and J by 5 bases, with 8 bases of the junction left unmatched.

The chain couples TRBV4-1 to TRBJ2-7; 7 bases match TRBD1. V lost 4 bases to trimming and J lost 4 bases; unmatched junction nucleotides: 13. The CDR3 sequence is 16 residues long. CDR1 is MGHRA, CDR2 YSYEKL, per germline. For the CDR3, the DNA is TGCGCCAGCAGCCCCGACCCAGGACAGGTGGGTTACGAGCAGTACTTC. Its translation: CASSPDPGQVGYEQYF.

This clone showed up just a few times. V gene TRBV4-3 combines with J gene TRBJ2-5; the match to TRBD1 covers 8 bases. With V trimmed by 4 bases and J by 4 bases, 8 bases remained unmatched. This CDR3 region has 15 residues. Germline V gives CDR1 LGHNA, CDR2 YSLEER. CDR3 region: CASSRTQDRAETQYF. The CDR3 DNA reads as TGCGCCAGCAGCCGAACCCAGGACAGGGCAGAGACCCAGTACTTC.

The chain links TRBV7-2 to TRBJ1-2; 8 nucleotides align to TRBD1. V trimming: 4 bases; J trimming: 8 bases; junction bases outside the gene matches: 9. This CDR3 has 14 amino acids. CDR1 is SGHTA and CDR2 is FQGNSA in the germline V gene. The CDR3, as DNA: TGTGCCAGCAGCTCATCTCAGGGGGCGGGAGGCTACACCTTC. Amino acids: CASSSSQGAGGYTF.

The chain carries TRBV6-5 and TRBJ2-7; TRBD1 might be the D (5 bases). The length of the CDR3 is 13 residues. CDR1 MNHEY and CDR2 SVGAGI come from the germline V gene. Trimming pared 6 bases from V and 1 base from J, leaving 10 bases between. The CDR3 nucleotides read TGTGCCAGCAGCCGGACATTTTCCTACGAGCAGTACTTC. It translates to CASSRTFSYEQYF.

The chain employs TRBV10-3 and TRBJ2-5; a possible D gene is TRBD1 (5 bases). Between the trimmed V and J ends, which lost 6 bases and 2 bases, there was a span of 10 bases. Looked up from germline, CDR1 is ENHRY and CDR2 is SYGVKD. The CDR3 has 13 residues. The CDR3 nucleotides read TGTGCCATCAGAGGGGCAGGACAAGAGACCCAGTACTTC. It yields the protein CAIRGAGQETQYF.

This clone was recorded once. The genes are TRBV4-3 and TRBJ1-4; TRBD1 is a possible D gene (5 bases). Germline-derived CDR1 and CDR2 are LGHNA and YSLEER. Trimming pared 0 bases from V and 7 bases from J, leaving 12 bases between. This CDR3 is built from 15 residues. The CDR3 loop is CASSQDAGGGEKLFF. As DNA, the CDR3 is TGCGCCAGCAGCCAAGATGCGGGGGGAGGTGAAAAACTGTTTTTT.

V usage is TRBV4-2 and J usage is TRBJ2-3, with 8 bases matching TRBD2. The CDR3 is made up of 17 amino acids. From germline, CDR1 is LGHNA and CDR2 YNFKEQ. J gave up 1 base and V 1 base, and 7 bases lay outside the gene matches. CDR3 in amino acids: CASSQGITSGRTDTQYF. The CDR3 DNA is TGTGCCAGCAGCCAAGGAATTACTAGCGGCCGCACAGATACGCAGTATTTT.

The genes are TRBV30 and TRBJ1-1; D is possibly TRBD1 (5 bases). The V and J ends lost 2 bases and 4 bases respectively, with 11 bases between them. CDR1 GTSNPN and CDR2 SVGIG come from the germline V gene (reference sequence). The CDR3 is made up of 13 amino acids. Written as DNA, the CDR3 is TGTGCCTGGAGTCTAGGGGTGGGCACTGAAGCTTTCTTT. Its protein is CAWSLGVGTEAFF.

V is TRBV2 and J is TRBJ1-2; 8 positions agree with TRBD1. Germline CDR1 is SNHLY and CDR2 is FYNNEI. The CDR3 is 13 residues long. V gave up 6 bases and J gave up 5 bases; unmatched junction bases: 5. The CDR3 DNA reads TGTGCCAGCAGGGAGGACAGGGCTTATGGCTACACCTTC. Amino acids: CASREDRAYGYTF.

In nucleotides, the CDR3 is TGTGCCAGCAGTAACACAGGCTACAATGAGCAGTTCTTC. It is translated as CASSNTGYNEQFF. This chain connects TRBV27 to TRBJ2-1; tentatively, D is TRBD1 (5 bases). Germline V gene lookup returns CDR1 MNHEY and CDR2 SMNVEV (reference sequence). There are 13 residues in the CDR3. V gave up 5 bases and J gave up 3 bases, with 8 bases separating them.

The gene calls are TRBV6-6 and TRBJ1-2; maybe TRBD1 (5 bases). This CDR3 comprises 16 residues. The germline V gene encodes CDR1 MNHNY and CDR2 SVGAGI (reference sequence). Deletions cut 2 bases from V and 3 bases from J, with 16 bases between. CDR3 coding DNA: TGTGCCAGCAGTTACCCGGAGGGGAGGGATGACTATGGCTACACCTTC. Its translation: CASSYPEGRDDYGYTF.

Written as DNA, the CDR3 is TGTGCCTGGGCAGGGGAAACTGAAGCTTTCTTT. It encodes CAWAGETEAFF. The chain joins TRBV30 to TRBJ1-1, with D possibly TRBD1 on 6 matching bases. The V gene's germline CDR1 is GTSNPN and CDR2 SVGIG (reference sequence). V lost 5 bases, J lost 5 bases, and 9 bases lay in between. There are 11 residues in the CDR3. Together with reference TRBV30 and TRBJ1-1, the CDR3 gives the full variable domain: SQTIHQWPATLVQPVGSPLSLECTVEGTSNPNLYWYRQAAGRGLQLLFYSVGIGQISSEVPQNLSASRPQDRQFILSSKKLLLSDSGFYLCAWAGETEAFFGQGTRLTVV.

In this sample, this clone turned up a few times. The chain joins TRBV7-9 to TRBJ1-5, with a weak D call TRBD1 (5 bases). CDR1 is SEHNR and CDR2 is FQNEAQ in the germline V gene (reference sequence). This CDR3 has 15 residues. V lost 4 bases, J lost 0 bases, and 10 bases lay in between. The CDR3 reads CASSSAGNSNQPQHF. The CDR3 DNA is TGTGCCAGCAGCTCGGCAGGGAATAGCAATCAGCCCCAGCATTTT.

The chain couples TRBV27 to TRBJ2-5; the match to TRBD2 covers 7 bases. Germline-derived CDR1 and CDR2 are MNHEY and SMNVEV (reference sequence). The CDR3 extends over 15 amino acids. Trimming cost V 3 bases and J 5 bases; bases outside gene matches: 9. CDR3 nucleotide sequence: TGTGCCAGCAGTTTGGGGGGAGGGGTGTTTGAGACCCAGTACTTC. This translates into CASSLGGGVFETQYF.

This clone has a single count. The CDR3 loop is CASSLAGPNTEAFF. Here the CDR3 DNA reads TGCGCCAGCAGCTTGGCAGGGCCGAACACTGAAGCTTTCTTT. This chain links TRBV5-1 with TRBJ1-1; maybe TRBD1 (5 bases). The CDR3 length is 14 residues. CDR1 SGHRS and CDR2 YFSETQ come from the germline V gene. V was pared by 0 bases and J by 1 base, with 7 bases between.

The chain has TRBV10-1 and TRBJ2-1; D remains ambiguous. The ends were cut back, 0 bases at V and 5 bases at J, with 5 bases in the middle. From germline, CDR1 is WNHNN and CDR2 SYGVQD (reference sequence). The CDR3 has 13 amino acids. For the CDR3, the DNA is TGCGCCAGCAGTGAGTCGCTAGACAATGAGCAGTTCTTC. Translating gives CASSESLDNEQFF.

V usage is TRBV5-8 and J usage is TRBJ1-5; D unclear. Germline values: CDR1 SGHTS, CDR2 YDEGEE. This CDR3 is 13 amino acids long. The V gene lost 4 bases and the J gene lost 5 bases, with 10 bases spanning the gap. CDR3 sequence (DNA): TGTGCCAGCAGCCCCACACGGGATCAGCCCCAGCATTTT. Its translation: CASSPTRDQPQHF.

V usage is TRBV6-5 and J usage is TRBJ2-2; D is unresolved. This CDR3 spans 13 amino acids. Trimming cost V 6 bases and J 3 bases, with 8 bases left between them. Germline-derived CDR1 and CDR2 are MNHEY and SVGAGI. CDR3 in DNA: TGTGCCAGCAGGAGGCAGTACACCGGGGAGCTGTTTTTT. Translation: CASRRQYTGELFF.

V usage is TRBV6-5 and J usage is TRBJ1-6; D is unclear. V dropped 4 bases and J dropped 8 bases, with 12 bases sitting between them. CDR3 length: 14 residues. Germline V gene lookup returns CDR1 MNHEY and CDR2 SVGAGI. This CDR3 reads CASSSGSWDSPLHF. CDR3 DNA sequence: TGTGCCAGCAGTTCGGGGAGTTGGGATTCACCCCTCCACTTT.

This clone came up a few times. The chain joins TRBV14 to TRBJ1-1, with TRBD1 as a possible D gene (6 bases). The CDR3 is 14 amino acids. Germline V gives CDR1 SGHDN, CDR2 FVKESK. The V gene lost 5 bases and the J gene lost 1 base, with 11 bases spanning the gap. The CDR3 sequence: CASSWTVSNTEAFF. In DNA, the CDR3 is TGTGCCAGCAGCTGGACAGTATCGAACACTGAAGCTTTCTTT.

CDR3 in amino acids: CASSLALTDPGNTIYF. The CDR3 DNA reads TGTGCCAGCAGCTTAGCGCTGACAGATCCTGGAAACACCATATATTTT. The chain uses TRBV7-6 and TRBJ1-3; the D gene is possibly TRBD1 (5 bases). This CDR3 contains 16 residues. Trimming removed 0 bases at V and 2 bases at J, with 11 bases between. Per germline, CDR1 SGHVS and CDR2 FNYEAQ. Filled out from reference TRBV7-6 and TRBJ1-3, the complete variable domain reads GAGVSQSPRYKVTKRGQDVALRCDPISGHVSLYWYRQALGQGPEFLTYFNYEAQQDKSGLPNDRFSAERPEGSISTLTIQRTEQRDSAMYRCASSLALTDPGNTIYFGEGSWLTVV.

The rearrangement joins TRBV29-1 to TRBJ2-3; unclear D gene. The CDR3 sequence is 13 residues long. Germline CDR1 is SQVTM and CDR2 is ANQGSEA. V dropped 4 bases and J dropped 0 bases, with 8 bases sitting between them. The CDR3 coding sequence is TGCAGCGTTGCCGTGTCTAGCACAGATACGCAGTATTTT. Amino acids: CSVAVSSTDTQYF.

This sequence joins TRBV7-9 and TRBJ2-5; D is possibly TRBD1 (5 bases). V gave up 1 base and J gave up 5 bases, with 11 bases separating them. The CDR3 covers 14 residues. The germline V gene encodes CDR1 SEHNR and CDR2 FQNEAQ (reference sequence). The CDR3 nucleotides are TGTGCCAGCAGCTTAGGCAGGGAAGCGGAGACCCAGTACTTC. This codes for CASSLGREAETQYF.

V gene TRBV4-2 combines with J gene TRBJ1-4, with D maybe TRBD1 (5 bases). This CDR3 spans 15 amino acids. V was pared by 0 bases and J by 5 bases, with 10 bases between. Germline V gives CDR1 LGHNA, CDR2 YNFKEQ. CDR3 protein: CASSQDQAGNEKLFF. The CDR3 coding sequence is TGTGCCAGCAGCCAAGATCAGGCAGGGAATGAAAAACTGTTTTTT.

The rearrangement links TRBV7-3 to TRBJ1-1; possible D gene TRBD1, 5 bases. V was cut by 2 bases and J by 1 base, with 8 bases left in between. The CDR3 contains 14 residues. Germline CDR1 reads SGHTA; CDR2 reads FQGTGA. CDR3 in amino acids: CASSLGGENTEAFF. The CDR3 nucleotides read TGTGCCAGCAGCTTAGGGGGGGAGAACACTGAAGCTTTCTTT.